A selection of T cell receptor beta chains follows, all from one sample in a study of shared clonotypes between healthy human individuals. The protocol was immunoSEQ multiplex PCR, while the TCRdb copy is restricted to in-frame clones and leaves out a portion. The sample includes 2,100,000 or so clones, about 94% of them seen just once. Source material: naive CD4+ T cells sorted from blood. The receptor source for this set is a man aged 18 to 29 in good health. CDR3s include the opening cysteine and the closing phenylalanine or tryptophan. The D gene is left open where the match is weak. Size is omitted from some rows. Given values are once, few, many or a class for expanded clones.

j_call	v_call	clone_size	d_call	cdr3_nt	cdr3_aa
TRBJ2-7	TRBV7-3	once	.	TGTGCCAGCAGCCCCACGGGATTCTACGAGCAGTACTTC	CASSPTGFYEQYF
TRBJ1-5	TRBV10-3	.	.	TGTGCCATCAGTGAAGGGTTCGAAAGAAATCAGCCCCAGCATTTT	CAISEGFERNQPQHF
TRBJ1-2	TRBV5-4	.	.	TGTGCCAGCAGGCCAACCGGGTACTATGGTGATGGCTACACCTTC	CASRPTGYYGDGYTF
TRBJ2-7	TRBV9	.	.	TGTGCCAGCAGCGTGGCCCCTGGGACCTACGAGCAGTACTTC	CASSVAPGTYEQYF
TRBJ1-2	TRBV4-3	.	.	TGCGCCAGCAGCCAAGGAGGGAAGCCTGGTCAAGGCTACACCTTC	CASSQGGKPGQGYTF
TRBJ2-7	TRBV7-4	.	.	TGTGCCAGCAGCTTAGCCCTCGGTCTCAGCCTCTACGAGCAGTACTTC	CASSLALGLSLYEQYF
TRBJ1-4	TRBV6-5	.	.	TGTGCCAGCAGTCGACCGACGTTAACTAATGAAAAACTGTTTTTT	CASSRPTLTNEKLFF
TRBJ1-2	TRBV2	.	.	TGTGCCAGCAGGACTGTGGGCCGATCCCCCATATATGGCTACACCTTC	CASRTVGRSPIYGYTF
TRBJ2-7	TRBV7-2	.	.	TGTGCCAGCAGCCACCCCAGGGGCTCCTACGAGCAGTACTTC	CASSHPRGSYEQYF
TRBJ1-2	TRBV2	.	.	TGTGCCAGCAGTGAAATCGTTGCAAGCGGCTACACCTTC	CASSEIVASGYTF
TRBJ2-7	TRBV10-3	.	.	TGTGCCAGCGGCCGGGAGTTGAGCTCCTACGAGCAGTACTTC	CASGRELSSYEQYF
TRBJ2-2	TRBV7-9	.	.	TGTGCCAGCCGCATCGTCGCGAACACCGGGGAGCTGTTTTTT	CASRIVANTGELFF